The clone carrying this T cell receptor beta chain was picked up a small number of times. Its antigen is unidentified. The authors reverse transcribed all of the isolated RNA, so sequencing captured expressed TCRB transcripts. The assay was immunoSEQ multiplex PCR, and TCRdb's table has in-frame clones only and misses some. The sample comprises about 650,000 clones, roughly an eighth of which are singletons, and over 0.1% rests with the top ten. The data stem from a study of beta chain features in type 1 diabetes. CDR1 is SGDLS and CDR2 is YYNGEE in the germline V gene. The CDR3 contains 15 residues. V was pared by 4 bases and J by 0 bases, with 14 bases between. General observations from the study: Sequencing from cDNA could over-represent high-TCR-expressing cells. A definitive answer on HLA type influencing TCRB rearrangement was not reached here. The study found moderately but significantly shorter TCRB CDR3s in all four CD4+ subsets of Type 1 diabetes patients. For type 1 diabetes patients, VDJ junctions showed fewer insertions and more deletions.

The TCR comes from a man aged 25-45 years with type 1 diabetes. This chain connects TRBV9 to TRBJ2-7, with D perhaps assigned TRBD1 or TRBD2 (6 bases each). Source material: naive CD4+ T cells from blood. The CDR3 sequence: CASSPSGGISYEQYF. DNA for the CDR3: TGTGCCAGCAGCCCTTCCGGGGGCATCTCCTACGAGCAGTACTTC.